This T cell receptor (beta chain) was identified in a study of blood T cell repertoires in COVID-19. Study at large: The origin of the acute and convalescent COVID-19 samples was the United States, Italy and Spain.

Germline CDR1 and CDR2: MDHEN and SYDVKM. V was shortened by 7 bases and J by 7 bases, with 17 bases between the two germline ends. This CDR3 comprises 14 residues. Sequencing was performed with immunoSEQ multiplex PCR; in TCRdb, only in-frame clones are kept and a portion is missing. Among approximately 110,000 clones, 75% to 90% were seen once, and the ten largest hold about 1.1%. The sequence derives from a human donor in a cohort sampled during active COVID-19. The sample consisted of peripheral blood. V usage is TRBV28 and J usage is TRBJ2-1; a possible D gene is TRBD2 (5 bases). This CDR3 reads CASTPGVFRNEQFF. For the CDR3, the DNA is TGTGCCAGCACCCCCGGGGTGTTCAGGAATGAGCAGTTCTTC.